Below, 17 T cell receptor beta chains from the same sample are listed, as sequenced in a study of T cell responses to AZD1222 COVID-19 vaccine. Some clones are missing from TCRdb's copy, which holds only in-frame ones; the method was immunoSEQ multiplex PCR. In the table there are more than 150,000 clones, roughly 92% of which are singletons. Here the sequenced sample was peripheral blood, taken on day 0 of AZD1222 vaccination. All receptors derive from an adult in good health.

The V and J genes are TRBV10-1 and TRBJ2-2, with D unresolved. Deletions cut 8 bases from V and 4 bases from J, with 14 bases between. This CDR3 has 14 amino acids. Germline CDR1 WNHNN, CDR2 SYGVQD (reference sequence). The CDR3 sequence is CASSLTPLTGELFF. The CDR3 coding sequence is TGCGCCAGCTCCCTCACTCCCCTCACCGGGGAGCTGTTTTTT.

This clone was seen only a few times. The V gene is TRBV12-3 or TRBV12-4, the J gene TRBJ1-3; D is unresolved. Trimming shortened V by 9 bases and J by 8 bases, and 17 bases separated the two germline ends. The CDR3 is 13 residues long. The CDR3 region has the DNA TGTGCCAGTCACGGAAGTTACGATCACACCATATATTTT. This codes for CASHGSYDHTIYF.

This clone was observed at least ten times. This sample includes further DNA sequences coding for the same CDR3. The V call is TRBV7-9, the J call TRBJ1-5, with a possible D match to TRBD1 (5 bases). This CDR3 is 12 amino acids long. Germline assignment: CDR1 SEHNR and CDR2 FQNEAQ (reference sequence). V was pared by 3 bases and J by 6 bases, with 6 bases between. CDR3 in amino acids: CASSLRGQPQHF. Here the CDR3 DNA reads TGTGCCAGCAGCTTGAGGGGTCAGCCCCAGCATTTT.

The rearrangement links TRBV4-3 to TRBJ1-3; D gene ambiguous. V was pared by 0 bases and J by 0 bases, with 12 bases between. The CDR3 spans 17 residues. Germline CDR1 LGHNA, CDR2 YSLEER. The CDR3 sequence: CASSQDLGAFSGNTIYF. The CDR3 nucleotides read TGCGCCAGCAGCCAAGATTTAGGAGCGTTCTCTGGAAACACCATATATTTT.

The chain links TRBV7-9 to TRBJ1-1; 7 bases match TRBD1. Germline CDR1 reads SEHNR; CDR2 reads FQNEAQ (reference sequence). This CDR3 spans 14 amino acids. Germline trimming cut 5 bases from V and 1 base from J; bases unmatched to any gene: 4. The CDR3 sequence: CASSIGTANTEAFF. CDR3 bases: TGTGCCAGCAGCATCGGGACAGCGAACACTGAAGCTTTCTTT.

This chain links TRBV27 with TRBJ2-1; D gene uncertain. Trimming took 5 bases from V and 7 from J, leaving 15 bases between them. Per germline, CDR1 MNHEY and CDR2 SMNVEV (reference sequence). The CDR3 sequence is 14 residues long. The CDR3 loop reads CASSPRELRNEQFF. The CDR3, as DNA: TGTGCCAGCAGTCCACGAGAACTTAGGAATGAGCAGTTCTTC.

The chain uses TRBV7-9 and TRBJ2-1; possible D gene TRBD2, 5 bases. The CDR3 has 12 residues. Trimming removed 7 bases at V and 6 bases at J, with 10 bases between. Germline lookup yields CDR1 SEHNR and CDR2 FQNEAQ (reference sequence). The CDR3 coding sequence is TGTGCCAGCACCTGGGAGCCCAATGAGCAGTTCTTC. This sequence encodes CASTWEPNEQFF.

The chain has TRBV7-2 and TRBJ1-5, with D unresolved. This CDR3 is built from 12 residues. The V end was cut by 4 bases, the J end by 3 bases, with 4 bases between. Germline-derived CDR1 and CDR2 are SGHTA and FQGNSA. CDR3 DNA: TGTGCCAGCAGCTCTTACAATCAGCCCCAGCATTTT. Translating gives CASSSYNQPQHF.

The rearrangement links TRBV18 to TRBJ1-1; D unresolved. The CDR3 spans 14 residues. Trimming removed 1 base at V and 1 base at J, with 7 bases between. CDR1 and CDR2 (germline): KGHSH, LQKENI. The CDR3 nucleotides read TGTGCCAGCTCACCACTTGGACCGAACACTGAAGCTTTCTTT. Translated: CASSPLGPNTEAFF. The variable domain in full, with the rest retrieved from reference TRBV18 and TRBJ1-1, is NAGVMQNPRHLVRRRGQEARLRCSPMKGHSHVYWYRQLPEEGLKFMVYLQKENIIDESGMPKERFSAEFPKEGPSILRIQQVVRGDSAAYFCASSPLGPNTEAFFGQGTRLTVV.

V usage is TRBV12-3 or TRBV12-4 and J usage is TRBJ2-7, with TRBD1 as a possible D gene (5 bases). The CDR3 covers 13 residues. The V end was cut by 3 bases, the J end by 5 bases, with 11 bases between. The CDR3 spells CASSLAGLHEQYF. CDR3 in DNA: TGTGCCAGCAGTTTGGCAGGGCTACACGAGCAGTACTTC.

CDR3 nucleotide sequence: TGTGCCAGCAGCTTGTACGGGGGGGTGTACAATGAGCAGTTCTTC. Amino acids: CASSLYGGVYNEQFF. This rearrangement joins TRBV5-5 to TRBJ2-1, with TRBD2 matching over 8 bases. Germline V gives CDR1 SGHKS, CDR2 YYEKEE (reference sequence). V lost 1 base and J lost 4; bases outside the gene matches: 4. This CDR3 is 15 amino acids long.

This chain joins TRBV18 and TRBJ2-7; 7 bases map to TRBD2. V lost 2 bases and J lost 11; bases outside the gene matches: 6. The germline V gene has CDR1 KGHSH and CDR2 LQKENI. CDR3 length equals 12 residues. The CDR3 reads CASSPVRGDEYF. DNA of the CDR3: TGTGCCAGCTCACCAGTTCGGGGGGACGAGTACTTC. Full variable domain (outside the CDR3, taken from reference TRBV18 and TRBJ2-7): NAGVMQNPRHLVRRRGQEARLRCSPMKGHSHVYWYRQLPEEGLKFMVYLQKENIIDESGMPKERFSAEFPKEGPSILRIQQVVRGDSAAYFCASSPVRGDEYFGPGTRLTVT.

The rearrangement joins TRBV19 to TRBJ1-5; D may be TRBD1 (6 bases). CDR3 length equals 14 residues. Trimming took off 4 bases at V and 2 bases at J, with 9 bases between the two ends. Per germline, CDR1 LNHDA and CDR2 SQIVND (reference sequence). The CDR3 is CASSTGAGNQPQHF. The CDR3 DNA reads as TGTGCCAGTAGTACGGGGGCCGGCAATCAGCCCCAGCATTTT.

J is TRBJ2-7 and V is TRBV18, with D unresolved. Trimming removed 3 bases from V and 7 bases from J, with 10 bases in between. Germline CDR1 KGHSH, CDR2 LQKENI. The CDR3 consists of 12 residues. The CDR3 protein is CASSPGQNEQYV. CDR3 DNA sequence: TGTGCCAGCTCACCTGGGCAAAATGAGCAGTACGTC.

The V call is TRBV19, the J call TRBJ2-7; D possibly corresponds to TRBD1 (6 bases). This CDR3 has 14 amino acids. V lost 5 bases to trimming and J lost 3 bases, with 14 bases between them. Looked up from germline, CDR1 is LNHDA and CDR2 is SQIVND (reference sequence). This CDR3 reads CASSQGRGLYEQYF. CDR3 coding DNA: TGTGCCAGTAGTCAGGGGAGAGGCCTCTACGAGCAGTACTTC.

In this sample, this clone turned up once. The V and J genes are TRBV6-6 and TRBJ1-6; D is undetermined. Germline-derived CDR1 and CDR2 are MNHNY and SVGAGI (reference sequence). This CDR3 contains 11 residues. V was trimmed by 4 bases and J by 14 bases, leaving 9 bases between them. CDR3 residues: CASSLGETLHF. The DNA for the CDR3 is TGTGCCAGCAGTTTGGGTGAAACCCTCCACTTT.

Points on this clone: This specimen includes other DNA sequences encoding the same CDR3. The chain joins TRBV3-1 (or the pseudogene TRBV3-2) to TRBJ1-5; D gene unclear. The V end lost 3 bases, the J end lost 4 bases, and 7 bases lay between the germline ends. Germline V gives CDR1 LGHDT, CDR2 YNNKEL (reference sequence). This CDR3 contains 13 residues. CDR3 protein: CASSQTSNQPQHF. DNA of the CDR3: TGTGCCAGCAGCCAGACAAGTAATCAGCCCCAGCATTTT.